This T cell receptor beta chain stems from a study of T cell responses to AZD1222 COVID-19 vaccine. Study-wide background: Second-dose intervals of approximately 4 or approximately 12 weeks were pooled.

Points from the study as a whole: The number of AZD1222 recipients seropositive at baseline was only five to seven. The reported proportion of spike-specific TCRs targeting unmutated variant regions was nearly half.

The table came from immunoSEQ multiplex PCR; TCRdb's copy has only in-frame clones and leaves some out. The sample records 120,000 or so clones, under 90% being singletons. In the case of this clone: Its antigen is still unknown.

The sequencing here drew on peripheral blood, taken on day 0 of AZD1222 vaccination. The sequence was collected from an adult in good health.

CDR3 amino acids: CASSLVPGTFDEQYF. For the CDR3, the DNA is TGCGCCAGCAGCTTGGTCCCGGGAACCTTTGACGAGCAGTACTTC. V usage is TRBV5-1 and J usage is TRBJ2-7, with D perhaps TRBD2 (5 bases). Germline V gene data show CDR1 as SGHRS and CDR2 as YFSETQ. There are 15 residues in the CDR3. Trimming shortened V by 0 bases and J by 5 bases, and 15 bases separated the two germline ends.